Listed below are T cell receptor beta chains from one sample, sequenced in a study of cytomegalovirus exposure and HLA in healthy donors. The method was immunoSEQ multiplex PCR; TCRdb's version includes in-frame clones alone and lacks a portion of them. This sample's table has about 170,000 clones. The sample comprised PBMCs. These TCRs come from a woman aged 55-69 years in good health and CMV-seronegative. Each CDR3 is given with its conserved first and last residue. The order of the fields is D gene, V gene, CDR3 protein. D genes are given only for firm matches.

d_call: TRBD1
v_call: TRBV6-1
cdr3_aa: CASIRDSRIVYEQYF

d_call: TRBD2
v_call: TRBV19
cdr3_aa: CASSNSGATGELFF

d_call: -
v_call: TRBV7-2
cdr3_aa: CASSPRTPRRSPLHF

d_call: TRBD1
v_call: TRBV30
cdr3_aa: CAWARDSYGYTF

d_call: TRBD1
v_call: TRBV5-1
cdr3_aa: CASRGTGGPYEQYF

d_call: -
v_call: TRBV29-1
cdr3_aa: CSAGGAWGYTF

d_call: -
v_call: TRBV2
cdr3_aa: CASSEAYEQYF

d_call: TRBD2
v_call: TRBV2
cdr3_aa: CASSEMGGTDEQFF

d_call: -
v_call: TRBV5-1
cdr3_aa: CASKGPTLGRFEKLFF

d_call: TRBD2
v_call: TRBV11-2
cdr3_aa: CASRDPSGGSYEQYF

d_call: TRBD1
v_call: TRBV7-9
cdr3_aa: CASTLAGTGNTGELFF

d_call: -
v_call: TRBV19
cdr3_aa: CASSVAPGSSYNEQFF

d_call: TRBD2
v_call: TRBV5-1
cdr3_aa: CASSKAGGRETQYF

d_call: TRBD2
v_call: TRBV29-1
cdr3_aa: CSVDLLAGGDIQYF

d_call: -
v_call: TRBV27
cdr3_aa: CASSFRGLNTEAFF

d_call: TRBD2
v_call: TRBV5-1
cdr3_aa: CASTRSGTSGGQETQYF

d_call: TRBD2
v_call: TRBV5-1
cdr3_aa: CASSLGLAVDEQFF

d_call: -
v_call: TRBV4-3
cdr3_aa: CASSPTPGSNTEAFF

d_call: -
v_call: TRBV6-1
cdr3_aa: CASSEEGGGNSPLHF

d_call: TRBD1
v_call: TRBV2
cdr3_aa: CATGGAGGATGELFF

d_call: -
v_call: TRBV27
cdr3_aa: CASSLYGEKYNEQFF

d_call: TRBD1
v_call: TRBV12-5
cdr3_aa: CASGSRDSSSEKLFF

d_call: -
v_call: TRBV9
cdr3_aa: CASSVASSTGELFF

d_call: -
v_call: TRBV6-5
cdr3_aa: CASSYTTGFYGYTF

d_call: -
v_call: TRBV19
cdr3_aa: CASSIRAAGRETQYF

d_call: -
v_call: TRBV6-5
cdr3_aa: CASSSLVLGYNEQFF

d_call: -
v_call: TRBV5-5
cdr3_aa: CASSLGWGQTGNTIYF

d_call: -
v_call: TRBV5-8
cdr3_aa: CASSLQRNTEAFF

d_call: TRBD1
v_call: TRBV5-1
cdr3_aa: CASSGRPGGWEETQYF

d_call: TRBD1
v_call: TRBV7-3
cdr3_aa: CASSLGQGSTEAFF

d_call: TRBD2
v_call: TRBV5-4
cdr3_aa: CASSFSGGAETQYF

d_call: -
v_call: TRBV30
cdr3_aa: CASPKANVLTF

d_call: -
v_call: TRBV9
cdr3_aa: CASSVSPASNQPQHF

d_call: -
v_call: TRBV18
cdr3_aa: CASSRSAGNSGNTIYF

d_call: TRBD1
v_call: TRBV27
cdr3_aa: CASSTGTGGPYEQYF

d_call: TRBD2
v_call: TRBV4-2
cdr3_aa: CASSLKRGGDDTQYF

d_call: -
v_call: TRBV5-6
cdr3_aa: CASSPLAAYEQYF

d_call: -
v_call: TRBV18
cdr3_aa: CASSPSKGGTGELFF

d_call: -
v_call: TRBV6-1
cdr3_aa: CASSEAAQTQYF

d_call: TRBD1
v_call: TRBV29-1
cdr3_aa: CSVNEPLTGERTDTQYF